The rows below give T cell receptor beta chains drawn from one sample of a study of blood T cell repertoires in COVID-19. Produced via immunoSEQ multiplex PCR; TCRdb's table is partial and in-frame only. The sample shows 200,000 to 250,000 clones, around 86% of them seen only once. The sequencing sample was made of PBMCs or T cells enriched from blood (not recorded which). The receptors stem from a woman aged 40 to 49 with acute COVID-19. The CDR3 runs from the conserved cysteine through the conserved F or W. A D gene is named only where the DNA matches it firmly. The listing skips clone size in some rows; elsewhere it reads once, few, many or a size class.

abundance,j_gene,d_gene,v_gene,CDR3aa,CDR3nt
.,TRBJ1-1,TRBD1,TRBV7-9,CASSDTTGGNTEAFF,TGTGCCAGCAGCGACACGACAGGGGGCAACACTGAAGCTTTCTTT
.,TRBJ2-3,.,TRBV5-1,CASGAGRTQYF,TGCGCCAGCGGAGCGGGTCGCACGCAGTATTTT
.,TRBJ2-1,TRBD2,TRBV18,CASSPRREGVNNEQFF,TGTGCCAGCTCACCACGTCGGGAGGGCGTCAACAATGAGCAGTTCTTC
.,TRBJ1-5,.,TRBV24-1,CATSQGYNQPQHF,TGTGCCACCAGCCAGGGATACAATCAGCCCCAGCATTTT
.,TRBJ2-1,TRBD2,TRBV9,CASSAGLAGDNEQFF,TGTGCCAGCAGCGCCGGACTAGCGGGAGACAATGAGCAGTTCTTC
.,TRBJ1-1,.,TRBV30,CAWSREFNTEAFF,TGTGCCTGGAGCAGGGAATTCAACACTGAAGCTTTCTTT
.,TRBJ1-1,.,TRBV7-3,CASSLNVDTEAFF,TGTGCCAGCAGCTTAAACGTAGACACTGAAGCTTTCTTT
once,TRBJ2-2,.,TRBV27,CASSFRGRRELFF,TGTGCCAGCAGTTTTCGGGGTCGGAGGGAGCTGTTTTTT
.,TRBJ2-3,.,TRBV5-1,CASSAWTATDTQYF,TGCGCCAGCAGCGCCTGGACAGCGACCGATACGCAGTATTTT
.,TRBJ2-7,TRBD1,TRBV6-8,CASSYPTTGQGPHTYEQYF,TGTGCCAGCAGTTACCCGACTACGGGACAGGGACCCCATACCTACGAGCAGTACTTC
.,TRBJ2-1,.,TRBV28,CASSWRGQGNEQFF,TGTGCCAGCAGTTGGCGGGGCCAAGGCAATGAGCAGTTCTTC
few,TRBJ2-7,.,TRBV7-9,CASSKSGPGEQYF,TGTGCCAGCAGCAAGAGCGGGCCGGGCGAGCAGTACTTC
.,TRBJ2-7,.,TRBV27,CASSLSLGQGPTYEQYF,TGTGCCAGCAGTTTATCTTTAGGGCAGGGGCCTACCTACGAGCAGTACTTC
once,TRBJ2-1,.,TRBV7-9,CASSSPIGGVVYNEQFF,TGTGCCAGCAGCTCCCCAATCGGGGGAGTTGTCTACAATGAGCAGTTCTTC
.,TRBJ2-5,.,TRBV9,CASSVGDGPPGETQYF,TGTGCCAGCAGCGTAGGGGATGGGCCCCCGGGGGAGACCCAGTACTTC
.,TRBJ2-1,TRBD2,TRBV5-4,CASSPPSGIHNEQFF,TGTGCCAGCAGCCCCCCTAGCGGGATCCACAATGAGCAGTTCTTC
once,TRBJ1-3,TRBD1,TRBV7-9,CASSQSTGRSGNTIYF,TGTGCCAGCAGCCAATCGACAGGGCGGTCTGGAAACACCATATATTTT
once,TRBJ1-1,.,TRBV20-1,CSASWQSEAFF,TGCAGTGCTAGTTGGCAGTCAGAAGCTTTCTTT
.,TRBJ2-1,TRBD2,TRBV18,CASSPRGLAGGLEQFF,TGTGCCAGCTCACCACGGGGACTAGCGGGAGGTCTTGAGCAGTTCTTC
few,TRBJ1-4,TRBD1,TRBV2,CASSEGTGVNEKLFF,TGTGCCAGCAGTGAAGGGACAGGGGTTAATGAAAAACTGTTTTTT
.,TRBJ2-7,TRBD2,TRBV29-1,CSVRSPGGIYEQYF,TGCAGCGTTCGCAGCCCGGGAGGGATATACGAGCAGTACTTC
few,TRBJ2-6,.,TRBV29-1,CSVTGEASGANVLTF,TGCAGCGTTACAGGGGAGGCCTCTGGGGCCAACGTCCTGACTTTC
.,TRBJ1-3,.,TRBV5-8,CASSFRQISGNTIYF,TGTGCCAGCAGCTTTAGACAGATCTCTGGAAACACCATATATTTT
.,TRBJ2-1,TRBD2,TRBV3-1/TRBV3-2,CASSLGTSALLAQFF,TGTGCCAGCAGCTTGGGGACTAGCGCCCTTTTAGCGCAGTTCTTC
.,TRBJ2-7,.,TRBV24-1,CATSDASAYEQYF,TGTGCCACCAGTGATGCAAGCGCCTACGAGCAGTACTTC
once,TRBJ2-7,TRBD1,TRBV24-1,CATSDSHSGGDRGNYEQYF,TGTGCCACCAGTGATTCCCACTCCGGGGGGGACAGGGGGAACTACGAGCAGTACTTC
.,TRBJ2-7,TRBD1,TRBV5-1,CASSLSGQVSYEQYF,TGCGCCAGCAGCTTGTCGGGACAGGTCTCCTACGAGCAGTACTTC
.,TRBJ1-1,.,TRBV7-9,CASSASQVNTEAFF,TGTGCCAGCAGCGCATCCCAGGTGAACACTGAAGCTTTCTTT
.,TRBJ1-4,.,TRBV7-9,CASSRPGTNEKLFF,TGTGCCAGCAGCCGCCCCGGTACTAATGAAAAACTGTTTTTT
.,TRBJ1-1,.,TRBV7-3,CASNNDGPRTEAFF,TGTGCCAGCAACAATGACGGCCCTAGAACTGAAGCTTTCTTT
few,TRBJ1-1,TRBD1,TRBV3-1/TRBV3-2,CASSQDTSAGGLNTEAFF,TGTGCCAGCAGCCAAGATACCAGCGCAGGGGGCTTGAACACTGAAGCTTTCTTT
once,TRBJ1-2,.,TRBV7-3,CASSLEAGYGYTF,TGTGCCAGCAGCTTAGAGGCGGGCTATGGCTACACCTTC
.,TRBJ1-2,.,TRBV5-8,CASSSVWGGGYTF,TGTGCCAGCAGCTCCGTATGGGGAGGTGGCTACACCTTC
.,TRBJ2-7,.,TRBV6-1,CASSEVGLGHYEQYF,TGTGCCAGCAGTGAAGTGGGACTGGGCCACTACGAGCAGTACTTC
.,TRBJ2-4,.,TRBV5-5,CASSPITEAKNIQYF,TGTGCCAGCAGCCCTATCACAGAAGCCAAAAACATTCAGTACTTC
.,TRBJ2-3,TRBD2,TRBV19,CASSNGLAGFDTQYF,TGTGCCAGTAGTAATGGACTAGCGGGTTTTGATACGCAGTATTTT
.,TRBJ2-5,.,TRBV29-1,CSICGEWSETQYF,TGCAGCATTTGCGGGGAGTGGTCGGAGACCCAGTACTTC
.,TRBJ2-3,TRBD2,TRBV11-3,CASSSRLARRTDTQYF,TGTGCCAGCAGCTCCCGACTAGCTCGGCGGACAGATACGCAGTATTTT
.,TRBJ2-7,.,TRBV28,CASSFPQPGGYEQYF,TGTGCCAGCAGTTTTCCCCAACCGGGTGGATACGAGCAGTACTTC
.,TRBJ2-5,TRBD1,TRBV6-2/TRBV6-3,CASSPQGARLQETQYF,TGTGCCAGCAGTCCCCAGGGGGCGCGTTTACAAGAGACCCAGTACTTC
.,TRBJ2-1,.,TRBV29-1,CSAPGRGDNEQFF,TGCAGCGCCCCAGGCAGGGGCGACAATGAGCAGTTCTTC
.,TRBJ1-5,.,TRBV4-1,CASRREDLSNQPQHF,TGCGCCAGCAGAAGGGAGGACCTTAGCAATCAGCCCCAGCATTTT
.,TRBJ2-6,.,TRBV19,CASSEGEGVSSGANVLTF,TGTGCCAGTAGTGAAGGGGAGGGGGTGAGCTCTGGGGCCAACGTCCTGACTTTC
once,TRBJ1-1,TRBD1,TRBV28,CASNSGGSNAEAFF,TGTGCCAGCAATTCAGGGGGGTCTAACGCTGAAGCTTTCTTT
.,TRBJ1-1,.,TRBV2,CASTSQGGAVAFF,TGTGCCAGCACCTCACAAGGGGGAGCCGTGGCTTTCTTT
.,TRBJ1-1,.,TRBV28,CASTRGTEAFF,TGTGCCAGCACTCGGGGCACTGAAGCTTTCTTT
.,TRBJ2-6,.,TRBV5-1,CASSPQQNSGANVLTF,TGCGCCAGCAGCCCTCAACAGAACTCTGGGGCCAACGTCCTGACTTTC
.,TRBJ2-3,.,TRBV7-3,CASPLWDNTDTQYF,TGTGCCAGCCCCTTATGGGACAACACAGATACGCAGTATTTT
.,TRBJ2-6,.,TRBV5-1,CASKIESSGANVLTF,TGCGCCAGCAAAATAGAGAGCTCTGGGGCCAACGTCCTGACTTTC
.,TRBJ2-2,.,TRBV27,CASSGVGPVHKELFF,TGTGCCAGCAGTGGCGTGGGGCCGGTTCACAAGGAGCTGTTTTTT
.,TRBJ2-1,.,TRBV11-3,CASSLTGSRNEQFF,TGTGCCAGCAGCTTAACCGGGAGCAGGAATGAGCAGTTCTTC
few,TRBJ1-1,.,TRBV11-3,CASSFHSRTAPEAFF,TGTGCCAGCAGCTTCCACAGCCGGACAGCCCCTGAAGCTTTCTTT
few,TRBJ1-6,.,TRBV18,CASSPRRQTDSPLHF,TGTGCCAGCTCACCACGCCGGCAGACAGATTCACCCCTCCACTTT
.,TRBJ2-2,TRBD2,TRBV7-9,CASSPRTSGTGGELFF,TGTGCCAGCAGCCCGCGGACTAGCGGGACCGGCGGGGAGCTGTTTTTT
.,TRBJ2-1,TRBD2,TRBV18,CASSPPLAGGRNEQFF,TGTGCCAGCTCACCACCTCTAGCGGGAGGTCGCAATGAGCAGTTCTTC
.,TRBJ1-6,.,TRBV19,CASSLPAGSSYNSPLHF,TGTGCCAGTAGCCTCCCGGCGGGGAGCTCCTATAATTCACCCCTCCACTTT
.,TRBJ2-2,.,TRBV6-5,CASSYGRSGTGELFF,TGTGCCAGCAGTTACGGGCGAAGTGGGACCGGGGAGCTGTTTTTT
.,TRBJ2-1,TRBD2,TRBV9,CASSEGLARIHEQFF,TGTGCCAGCAGCGAGGGACTAGCAAGGATCCATGAGCAGTTCTTC
.,TRBJ2-7,TRBD1,TRBV7-9,CASSTRQGFYEQYF,TGTGCCAGCAGCACGAGACAGGGTTTCTACGAGCAGTACTTC